This T cell receptor (beta chain) was observed in a study of blood T cell repertoires in COVID-19. The CDR3 is 15 residues long. Assay: immunoSEQ multiplex PCR; the TCRdb copy retains only in-frame clones and omits some. Among just over 300,000 clones listed, about 87% were seen once. The clonotype was recovered from a woman aged 18-29 years who had recovered from COVID-19. Sequencing was done on a sample of PBMCs or T cells enriched from blood (not recorded which). The chain is built from TRBV21-1 and TRBJ2-7; the table names TRBD1, a call not compared with the DNA. TRBV21-1 is a pseudogene. For the CDR3, the DNA is TGTGCCAGCAGCAAGAGACCGGGACAGGGCTACGAGCAGTACTTC. Amino acid sequence: CASSKRPGQGYEQYF.